These 15 T cell receptor beta chains originate from one sample sequenced in a study of shared clonotypes between healthy human individuals. Sequencing was performed with immunoSEQ multiplex PCR; in TCRdb, only in-frame clones are kept and a portion is missing. The sample includes 1.6 million or so clones, about 96% of them seen just once. Source material: naive CD4+ T cells sorted from blood. Subset here: CD45RA+ positively selected. All receptors derive from a man under 40 in good health.

The chain couples TRBV6-5 to TRBJ2-7; D uncertain. Trimming removed 2 bases at V and 1 base at J, with 9 bases between. The germline V gene has CDR1 MNHEY and CDR2 SVGAGI. The CDR3 runs 14 residues. CDR3 residues: CASSYNSQSYEQYF. CDR3 nucleotide sequence: TGTGCCAGCAGTTACAATTCGCAGTCCTACGAGCAGTACTTC.

This clone was picked up one time. The chain recombines TRBV11-2 with TRBJ1-2, with D uncertain. Looked up from germline, CDR1 is SGHAT and CDR2 is FQNNGV. V gave up 2 bases and J gave up 8 bases, with 12 bases separating them. The CDR3 covers 13 residues. The CDR3 loop is CASSLTGQEGYTF. In DNA form, the CDR3 reads TGTGCCAGCAGCTTAACGGGCCAGGAAGGCTACACCTTC.

The chain has TRBV7-2 and TRBJ1-5, with no clear D. CDR1 and CDR2 from the germline V gene are SGHTA and FQGNSA. CDR3 length: 14 amino acids. Trimming took 5 bases from V and 6 from J, leaving 14 bases between them. CDR3 sequence reads: CASSPTWGGQPQHF. Here the CDR3 DNA reads TGTGCCAGCAGCCCAACGTGGGGAGGTCAGCCCCAGCATTTT.

The chain recombines TRBV30 with TRBJ2-7, with 7 positions matching TRBD1. The trim removed 1 base at V and 4 bases at J, leaving 4 bases unmatched. From germline, CDR1 is GTSNPN and CDR2 SVGIG (reference sequence). The CDR3 consists of 13 residues. This CDR3 is CAWSDNRGYEQYF. CDR3 DNA: TGTGCCTGGAGTGATAACAGGGGATACGAGCAGTACTTC.

The gene calls are TRBV28 and TRBJ2-5; D gene ambiguous. Trimming left V 6 bases short and J 1 base short, with 9 bases between. The CDR3 loop spans 13 amino acids. Germline CDR1 is MDHEN and CDR2 is SYDVKM. CDR3: CASRSHSQETQYF. CDR3 bases: TGTGCCAGCAGGAGCCACAGCCAAGAGACCCAGTACTTC.

This chain joins TRBV6-5 and TRBJ1-1; D perhaps matches TRBD1 (5 bases). Germline CDR1 reads MNHEY; CDR2 reads SVGAGI. This CDR3 is 14 amino acids long. The germline V and J ends were trimmed by 0 bases and 4 bases, with 9 bases remaining between them. The CDR3 protein is CASSYSGEGTEAFF. The CDR3 nucleotides are TGTGCCAGCAGTTACTCGGGGGAGGGCACTGAAGCTTTCTTT.

This clone was observed a single time. The chain carries TRBV5-6 and TRBJ1-1, with 8 bases lining up with TRBD1. The V gene end was trimmed by 3 bases and the J gene end by 5 bases; junction bases not matched to a gene: 6. From germline, CDR1 is SGHDT and CDR2 YYEEEE. CDR3 length: 14 amino acids. In nucleotides, the CDR3 is TGTGCCAGCAGCTGGACAGGGAGCAGTACTGAAGCTTTCTTT. Its translation: CASSWTGSSTEAFF.

The rearrangement joins TRBV7-9 to TRBJ1-3; D gene uncertain. V lost 5 bases, J lost 0 bases, and 11 bases lay in between. This CDR3 has 15 residues. Germline V gene lookup returns CDR1 SEHNR and CDR2 FQNEAQ (reference sequence). The CDR3 here is CASSRSAYSGNTIYF. CDR3 bases: TGTGCCAGCAGCCGATCGGCCTACTCTGGAAACACCATATATTTT.

Remarks on this clone: The sample has other DNA sequences that encode this CDR3 too. The gene calls are TRBV11-2 and TRBJ1-5; D gene uncertain. V lost 6 bases and J lost 0, with 6 bases in between. The CDR3 runs to 13 residues. From germline, CDR1 is SGHAT and CDR2 FQNNGV. The CDR3 coding sequence is TGTGCCAGCAGTTTCCATAGCAATCAGCCCCAGCATTTT. Its protein product is CASSFHSNQPQHF.

The V call is TRBV7-9, the J call TRBJ2-7, with 12 bases aligning to TRBD2. Unmatched junction bases numbered 13, after V lost 0 bases and J lost 7 bases. This CDR3 is built from 18 residues. Germline V gene data show CDR1 as SEHNR and CDR2 as FQNEAQ (reference sequence). The CDR3 DNA is TGTGCCAGCAGCTTAGCGCTTAATGGACTAGCGGGATTGAGTGAGCAGTACTTC. Its protein product is CASSLALNGLAGLSEQYF.

V gene TRBV7-9 combines with J gene TRBJ2-5; 9 bases align to TRBD1. CDR1 is SEHNR and CDR2 is FQNEAQ in the germline V gene (reference sequence). This CDR3 is 16 amino acids long. Losses at the gene ends were 3 bases for V and 5 bases for J; bases not matched to a gene: 10. The CDR3 DNA reads TGTGCCAGCAGCTTCTTTAGGGGACAGGGTCGGGAGACCCAGTACTTC. Amino acids: CASSFFRGQGRETQYF.

V is TRBV28 and J is TRBJ1-4; TRBD1 matches at 8 bases. The germline gives CDR1 MDHEN, CDR2 SYDVKM. With 5 bases clipped from V and 4 bases from J, the junction kept 3 bases outside the gene matches. The CDR3 length is 14 residues. CDR3 sequence (DNA): TGTGCCAGCAGTCTACAGGGGGTTAATGAAAAACTGTTTTTT. It codes for CASSLQGVNEKLFF.

With respect to this clone: This may be a read error, as it is one base from a much larger clone. This rearrangement joins TRBV4-1 to TRBJ2-5, with D unresolved. Germline-derived CDR1 and CDR2 are MGHRA and YSYEKL. The V gene lost 5 bases and the J gene lost 2 bases, with 3 bases spanning the gap. The CDR3 is 11 amino acids. CDR3 nucleotides: TGCGCCAGCAGCTATCAAGAGACCCAGTACTTC. It codes for CASSYQETQYF.

The rearrangement links TRBV9 to TRBJ2-5, with D perhaps TRBD1 (6 bases). Germline values: CDR1 SGDLS, CDR2 YYNGEE. Trimming removed 3 bases from V and 4 bases from J, with 19 bases in between. The CDR3 is 16 residues long. The CDR3 sequence: CASSEREQGGGETQYF. DNA of the CDR3: TGTGCCAGCAGCGAACGGGAACAGGGTGGTGGAGAGACCCAGTACTTC.

The V call is TRBV5-1, the J call TRBJ2-2; 9 bases line up with TRBD1. V shed 6 bases and J 6 bases; nucleotides not matched to a gene: 6. The CDR3 is 14 residues long. Germline V gene lookup returns CDR1 SGHRS and CDR2 YFSETQ. In DNA form, the CDR3 reads TGCGCCAGCACCGGACAGGGGCAGGCCGGGGAGCTGTTTTTT. This encodes CASTGQGQAGELFF.